Listed here is a single T cell receptor (beta chain). Its target is unknown. This record belongs to a study of cytomegalovirus exposure and HLA in healthy donors. Whole-study results and caveats: Trimming of TCR beta V- and J-genes showed a link, identified in a later analysis, to a missense DCLRE1C variant.

Participants comprised healthy donors of bone marrow. There were likely unrecorded immune exposures, though donors were nominally healthy when sampled. PCR involved 60 Vbeta and 13 Jbeta primers. Clones were read by immunoSEQ multiplex PCR, and TCRdb kept only the in-frame ones, dropping some. The sample has about 170,000 clones, under 90% seen once. The CDR3 runs to 16 residues. CDR1 LGHNA and CDR2 YNFKEQ come from the germline V gene. V lost 0 bases and J lost 10, with 16 bases in between. This sequence originates from a male donor in good health and CMV-seronegative. The sequencing sample was made of PBMCs. The V call is TRBV4-2, the J call TRBJ1-6; tentative D call: TRBD1 (6 bases). The DNA for the CDR3 is TGTGCCAGCAGCCAAGATGTCCAGGGGATAGGCTCACCCCTCCACTTT. Protein product: CASSQDVQGIGSPLHF.